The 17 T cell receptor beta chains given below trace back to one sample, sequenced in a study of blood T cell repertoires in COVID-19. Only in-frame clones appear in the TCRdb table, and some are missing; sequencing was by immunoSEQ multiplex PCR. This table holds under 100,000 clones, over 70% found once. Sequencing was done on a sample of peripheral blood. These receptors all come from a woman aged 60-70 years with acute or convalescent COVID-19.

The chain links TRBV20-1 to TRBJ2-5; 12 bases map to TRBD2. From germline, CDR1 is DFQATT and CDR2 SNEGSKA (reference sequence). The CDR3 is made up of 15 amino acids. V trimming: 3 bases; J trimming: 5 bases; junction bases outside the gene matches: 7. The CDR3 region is CSASRTSGIMETQYF. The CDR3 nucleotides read TGCAGTGCTAGTAGGACTAGCGGGATTATGGAGACCCAGTACTTC.

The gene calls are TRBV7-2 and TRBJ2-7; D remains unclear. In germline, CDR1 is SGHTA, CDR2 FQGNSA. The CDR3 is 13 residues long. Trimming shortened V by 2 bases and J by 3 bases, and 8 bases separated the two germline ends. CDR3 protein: CASSLFNYYEQYF. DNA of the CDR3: TGTGCCAGCAGCTTATTCAACTACTACGAGCAGTACTTC.

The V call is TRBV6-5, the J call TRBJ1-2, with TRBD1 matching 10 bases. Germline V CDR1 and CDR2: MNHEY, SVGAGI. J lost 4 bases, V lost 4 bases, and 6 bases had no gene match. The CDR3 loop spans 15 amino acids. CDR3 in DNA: TGTGCCAGCAGTTCGTCGGGGACAGGGGTCTATGGCTACACCTTC. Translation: CASSSSGTGVYGYTF.

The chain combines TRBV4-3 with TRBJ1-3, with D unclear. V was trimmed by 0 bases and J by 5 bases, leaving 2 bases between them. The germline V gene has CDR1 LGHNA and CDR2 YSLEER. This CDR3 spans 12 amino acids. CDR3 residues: CASSQDRNTIYF. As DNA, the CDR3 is TGCGCCAGCAGCCAAGATAGAAACACCATATATTTT.

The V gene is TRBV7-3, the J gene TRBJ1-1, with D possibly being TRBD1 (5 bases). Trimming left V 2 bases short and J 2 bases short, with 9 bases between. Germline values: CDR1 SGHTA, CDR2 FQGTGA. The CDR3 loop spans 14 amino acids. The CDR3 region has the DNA TGTGCCAGCAGCTTACAGGGTCCAAACACTGAAGCTTTCTTT. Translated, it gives CASSLQGPNTEAFF.

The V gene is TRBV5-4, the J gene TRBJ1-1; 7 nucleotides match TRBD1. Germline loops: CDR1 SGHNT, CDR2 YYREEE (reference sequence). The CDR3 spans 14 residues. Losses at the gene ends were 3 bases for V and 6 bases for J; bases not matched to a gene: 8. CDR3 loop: CASSSTTGTAEAFF. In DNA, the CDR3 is TGTGCCAGCAGCTCCACGACAGGGACCGCTGAAGCTTTCTTT.

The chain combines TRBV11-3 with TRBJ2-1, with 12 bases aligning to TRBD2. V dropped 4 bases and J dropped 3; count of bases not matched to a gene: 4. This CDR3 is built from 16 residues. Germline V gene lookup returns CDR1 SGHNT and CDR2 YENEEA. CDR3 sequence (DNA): TGTGCCAGCAGCTCTCTAGCGGGAGGGCTCTACAATGAGCAGTTCTTC. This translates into CASSSLAGGLYNEQFF. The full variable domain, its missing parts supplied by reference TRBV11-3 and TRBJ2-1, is EAGVVQSPRYKIIEKKQPVAFWCNPISGHNTLYWYLQNLGQGPELLIRYENEEAVDDSQLPKDRFSAERLKGVDSTLKIQPAELGDSAVYLCASSSLAGGLYNEQFFGPGTRLTVL.

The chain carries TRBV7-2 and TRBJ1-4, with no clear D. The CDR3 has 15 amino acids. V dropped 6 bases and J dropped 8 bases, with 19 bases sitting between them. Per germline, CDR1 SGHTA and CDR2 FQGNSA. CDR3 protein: CASRAQVLLGEKLFF. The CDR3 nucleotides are TGTGCCAGCAGGGCTCAGGTGCTGTTGGGCGAAAAACTGTTTTTT.

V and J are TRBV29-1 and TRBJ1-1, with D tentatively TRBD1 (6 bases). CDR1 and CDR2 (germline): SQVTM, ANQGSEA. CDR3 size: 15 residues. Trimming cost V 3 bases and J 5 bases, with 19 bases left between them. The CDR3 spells CSVDSRGSLRTEAFF. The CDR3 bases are TGCAGCGTTGACAGCAGGGGATCCCTAAGGACTGAAGCTTTCTTT. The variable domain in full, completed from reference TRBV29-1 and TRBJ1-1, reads SAVISQKPSRDICQRGTSLTIQCQVDSQVTMMFWYRQQPGQSLTLIATANQGSEATYESGFVIDKFPISRPNLTFSTLTVSNMSPEDSSIYLCSVDSRGSLRTEAFFGQGTRLTVV.

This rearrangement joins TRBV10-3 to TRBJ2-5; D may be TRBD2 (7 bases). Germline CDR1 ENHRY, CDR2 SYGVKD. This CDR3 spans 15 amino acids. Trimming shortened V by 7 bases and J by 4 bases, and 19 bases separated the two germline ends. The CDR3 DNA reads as TGTGCCATCAAGGAGGGGGGAGGGCCTGGAGAGACCCAGTACTTC. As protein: CAIKEGGGPGETQYF.

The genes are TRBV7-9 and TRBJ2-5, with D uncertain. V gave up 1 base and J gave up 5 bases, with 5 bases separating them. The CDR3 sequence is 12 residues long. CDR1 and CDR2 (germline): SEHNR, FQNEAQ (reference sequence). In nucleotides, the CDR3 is TGTGCCAGCAGCTTAGACTTGGAGACCCAGTACTTC. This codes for CASSLDLETQYF. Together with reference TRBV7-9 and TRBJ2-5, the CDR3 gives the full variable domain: DTGVSQNPRHKITKRGQNVTFRCDPISEHNRLYWYRQTLGQGPEFLTYFQNEAQLEKSRLLSDRFSAERPKGSFSTLEIQRTEQGDSAMYLCASSLDLETQYFGPGTRLLVL.

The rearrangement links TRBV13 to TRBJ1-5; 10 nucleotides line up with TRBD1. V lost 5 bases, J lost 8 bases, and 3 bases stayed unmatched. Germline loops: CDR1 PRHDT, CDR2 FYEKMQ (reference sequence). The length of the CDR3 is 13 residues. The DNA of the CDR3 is TGTGCCAGCAGCCAGACAGGGGGCGAGCCCCAGCATTTT. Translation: CASSQTGGEPQHF.

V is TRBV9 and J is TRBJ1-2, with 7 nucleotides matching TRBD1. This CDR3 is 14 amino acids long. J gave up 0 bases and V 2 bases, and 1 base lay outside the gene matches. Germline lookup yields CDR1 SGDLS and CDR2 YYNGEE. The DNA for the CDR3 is TGTGCCAGCAGCGTTACAGGGGCTAACTATGGCTACACCTTC. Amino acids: CASSVTGANYGYTF.

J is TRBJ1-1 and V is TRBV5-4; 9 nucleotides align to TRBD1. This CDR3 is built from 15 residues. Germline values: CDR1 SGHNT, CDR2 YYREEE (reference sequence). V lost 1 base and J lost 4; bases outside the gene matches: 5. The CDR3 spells CASSLTDRGITEAFF. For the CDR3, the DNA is TGTGCCAGCAGCTTGACCGACAGGGGGATCACTGAAGCTTTCTTT.

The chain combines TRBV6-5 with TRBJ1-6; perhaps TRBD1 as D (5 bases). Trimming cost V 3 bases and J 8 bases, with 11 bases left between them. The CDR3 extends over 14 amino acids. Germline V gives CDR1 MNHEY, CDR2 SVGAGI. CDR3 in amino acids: CASSYVGPDSPLHF. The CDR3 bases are TGTGCCAGCAGTTATGTGGGGCCGGATTCACCCCTCCACTTT.

CDR3 sequence (DNA): TGTGCCACCAGTGATCGCCGCCAGGGTCCGGGTGGCTACACCTTC. Its protein product is CATSDRRQGPGGYTF. V is TRBV24-1 and J is TRBJ1-2; D possibly corresponds to TRBD1 (5 bases). Germline values: CDR1 KGHDR, CDR2 SFDVKD. CDR3 size: 15 residues. Trimming took 3 bases from V and 7 from J, leaving 17 bases between them.

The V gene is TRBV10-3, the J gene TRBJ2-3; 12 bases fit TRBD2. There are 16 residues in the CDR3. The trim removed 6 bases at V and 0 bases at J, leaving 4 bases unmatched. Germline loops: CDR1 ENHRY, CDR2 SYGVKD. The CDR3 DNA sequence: TGTGCCATCAGGACTAGCGGGGGATATAGCACAGATACGCAGTATTTT. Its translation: CAIRTSGGYSTDTQYF.